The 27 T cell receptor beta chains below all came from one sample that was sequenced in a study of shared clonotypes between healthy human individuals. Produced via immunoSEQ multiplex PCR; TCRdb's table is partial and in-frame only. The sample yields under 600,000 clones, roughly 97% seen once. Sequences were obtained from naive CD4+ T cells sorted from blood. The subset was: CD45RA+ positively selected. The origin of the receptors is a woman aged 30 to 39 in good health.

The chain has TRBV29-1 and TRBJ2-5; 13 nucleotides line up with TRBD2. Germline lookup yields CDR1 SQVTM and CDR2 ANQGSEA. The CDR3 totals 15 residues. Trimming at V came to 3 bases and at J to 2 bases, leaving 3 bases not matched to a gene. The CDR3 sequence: CSVELLAGGQETQYF. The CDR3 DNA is TGCAGCGTTGAGTTACTAGCGGGAGGGCAAGAGACCCAGTACTTC.

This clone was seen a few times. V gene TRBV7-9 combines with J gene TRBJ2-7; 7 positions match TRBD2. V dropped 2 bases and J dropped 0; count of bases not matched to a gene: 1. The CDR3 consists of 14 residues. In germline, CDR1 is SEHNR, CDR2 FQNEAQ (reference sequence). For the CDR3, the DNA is TGTGCCAGCAGCTTACTAGCGGACTCCTACGAGCAGTACTTC. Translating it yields CASSLLADSYEQYF. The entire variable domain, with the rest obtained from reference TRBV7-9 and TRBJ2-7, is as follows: DTGVSQNPRHKITKRGQNVTFRCDPISEHNRLYWYRQTLGQGPEFLTYFQNEAQLEKSRLLSDRFSAERPKGSFSTLEIQRTEQGDSAMYLCASSLLADSYEQYFGPGTRLTVT.

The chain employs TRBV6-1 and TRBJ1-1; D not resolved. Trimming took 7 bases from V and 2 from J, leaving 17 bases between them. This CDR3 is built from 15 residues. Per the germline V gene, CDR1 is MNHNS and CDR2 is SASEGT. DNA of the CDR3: TGTGCCAGCACCGAGGATAGGGTGAGAAACACTGAAGCTTTCTTT. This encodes CASTEDRVRNTEAFF.

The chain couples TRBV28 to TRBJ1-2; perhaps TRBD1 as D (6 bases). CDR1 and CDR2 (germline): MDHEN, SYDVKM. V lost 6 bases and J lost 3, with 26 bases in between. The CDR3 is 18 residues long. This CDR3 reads CASSTSGAQQGSDYGYTF. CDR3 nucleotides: TGTGCCAGCAGCACCTCCGGGGCGCAACAGGGATCTGACTATGGCTACACCTTC.

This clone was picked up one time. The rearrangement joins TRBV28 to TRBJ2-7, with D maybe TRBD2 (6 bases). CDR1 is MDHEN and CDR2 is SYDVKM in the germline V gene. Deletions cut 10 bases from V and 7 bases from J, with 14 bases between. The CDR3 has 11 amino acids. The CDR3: CATRLAREQYF. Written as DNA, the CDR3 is TGTGCCACCCGCCTAGCGAGGGAGCAGTACTTC. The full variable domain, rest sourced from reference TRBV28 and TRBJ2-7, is DVKVTQSSRYLVKRTGEKVFLECVQDMDHENMFWYRQDPGLGLRLIYFSYDVKMKEKGDIPEGYSVSREKKERFSLILESASTNQTSMYLCATRLAREQYFGPGTRLTVT.

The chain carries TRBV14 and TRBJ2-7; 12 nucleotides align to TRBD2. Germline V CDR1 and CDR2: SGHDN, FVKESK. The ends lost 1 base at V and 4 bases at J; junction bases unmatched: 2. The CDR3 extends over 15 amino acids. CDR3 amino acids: CASSQGLAGVYEQYF. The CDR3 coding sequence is TGTGCCAGCAGCCAAGGACTAGCGGGAGTTTACGAGCAGTACTTC. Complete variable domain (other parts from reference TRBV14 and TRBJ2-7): EAGVTQFPSHSVIEKGQTVTLRCDPISGHDNLYWYRRVMGKEIKFLLHFVKESKQDESGMPNNRFLAERTGGTYSTLKVQPAELEDSGVYFCASSQGLAGVYEQYFGPGTRLTVT.

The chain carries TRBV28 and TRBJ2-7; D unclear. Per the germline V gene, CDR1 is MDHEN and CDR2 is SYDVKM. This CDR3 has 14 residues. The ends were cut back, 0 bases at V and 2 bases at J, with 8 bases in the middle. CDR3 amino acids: CASSLWVSAYEQYF. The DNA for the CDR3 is TGTGCCAGCAGTTTATGGGTTTCTGCCTACGAGCAGTACTTC. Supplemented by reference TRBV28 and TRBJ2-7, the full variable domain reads DVKVTQSSRYLVKRTGEKVFLECVQDMDHENMFWYRQDPGLGLRLIYFSYDVKMKEKGDIPEGYSVSREKKERFSLILESASTNQTSMYLCASSLWVSAYEQYFGPGTRLTVT.

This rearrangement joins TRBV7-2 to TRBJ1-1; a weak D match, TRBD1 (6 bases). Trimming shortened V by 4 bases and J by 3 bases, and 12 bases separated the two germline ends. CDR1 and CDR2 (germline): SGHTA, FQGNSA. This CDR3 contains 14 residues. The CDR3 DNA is TGTGCCAGCAGCTCCAAAGGGGGGGACACTGAAGCTTTCTTT. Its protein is CASSSKGGDTEAFF.

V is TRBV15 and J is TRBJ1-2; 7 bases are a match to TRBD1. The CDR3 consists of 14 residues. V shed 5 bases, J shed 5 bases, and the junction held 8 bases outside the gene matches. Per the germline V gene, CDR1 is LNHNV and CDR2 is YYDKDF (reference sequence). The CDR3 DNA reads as TGTGCCACCAGCGGGACTACAGGGGCATATGGCTACACCTTC. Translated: CATSGTTGAYGYTF.

CDR3 in amino acids: CASSGQWGSNQPQHF. Here the CDR3 DNA reads TGTGCCAGCTCTGGGCAATGGGGGAGCAATCAGCCCCAGCATTTT. This chain uses TRBV18 with TRBJ1-5; perhaps TRBD1 as D (5 bases). The CDR3 extends over 15 amino acids. The germline CDR1 and CDR2 sequences are KGHSH and LQKENI. V was clipped by 6 bases and J by 1 base, with 13 bases between them.

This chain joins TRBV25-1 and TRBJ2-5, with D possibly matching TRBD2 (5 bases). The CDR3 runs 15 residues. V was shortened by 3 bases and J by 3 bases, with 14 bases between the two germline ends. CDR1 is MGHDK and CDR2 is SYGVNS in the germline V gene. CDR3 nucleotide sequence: TGTGCCAGCAGTGAGTCGGGGATTGGGGAAGAGACCCAGTACTTC. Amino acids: CASSESGIGEETQYF.

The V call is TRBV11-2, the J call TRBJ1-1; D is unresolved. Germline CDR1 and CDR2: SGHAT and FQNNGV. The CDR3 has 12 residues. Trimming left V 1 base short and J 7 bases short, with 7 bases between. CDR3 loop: CASSLAGNEAFF. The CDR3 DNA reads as TGTGCCAGCAGCTTAGCGGGAAATGAAGCTTTCTTT.

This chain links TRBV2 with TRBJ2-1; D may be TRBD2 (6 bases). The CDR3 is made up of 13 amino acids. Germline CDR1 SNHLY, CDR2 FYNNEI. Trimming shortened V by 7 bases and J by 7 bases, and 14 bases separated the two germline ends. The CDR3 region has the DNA TGTGCCAGCACGAGGGAACGGGGGAATGAGCAGTTCTTC. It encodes CASTRERGNEQFF.

CDR3 DNA: TGTGCCACCAGCAGGGTGGGGACCTCCTTTAACACCGGGGAGCTGTTTTTT. Translation: CATSRVGTSFNTGELFF. The chain joins TRBV15 to TRBJ2-2; TRBD1 or TRBD2 may be the D gene (5 bases each). The length of the CDR3 is 17 residues. CDR1 and CDR2 from the germline V gene are LNHNV and YYDKDF (reference sequence). V lost 3 bases to trimming and J lost 2 bases, with 16 bases between them.

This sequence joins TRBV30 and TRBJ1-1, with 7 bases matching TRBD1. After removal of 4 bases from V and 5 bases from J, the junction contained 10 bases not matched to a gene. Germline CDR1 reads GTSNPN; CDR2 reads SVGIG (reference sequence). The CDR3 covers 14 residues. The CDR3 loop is CAWMTGTPWTEAFF. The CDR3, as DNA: TGTGCCTGGATGACAGGGACCCCCTGGACTGAAGCTTTCTTT.

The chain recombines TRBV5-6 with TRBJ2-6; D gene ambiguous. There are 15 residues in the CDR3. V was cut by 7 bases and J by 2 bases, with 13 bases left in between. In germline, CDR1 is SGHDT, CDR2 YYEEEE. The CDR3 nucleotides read TGTGCCAGCCAACGACGGCCTACTGGGGCCAACGTCCTGACTTTC. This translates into CASQRRPTGANVLTF.

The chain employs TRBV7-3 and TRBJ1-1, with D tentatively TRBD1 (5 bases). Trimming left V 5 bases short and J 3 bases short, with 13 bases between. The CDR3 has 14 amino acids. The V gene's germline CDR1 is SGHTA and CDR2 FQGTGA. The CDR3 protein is CASSTSTEHTEAFF. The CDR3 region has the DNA TGTGCCAGCAGCACGTCGACAGAGCACACTGAAGCTTTCTTT.

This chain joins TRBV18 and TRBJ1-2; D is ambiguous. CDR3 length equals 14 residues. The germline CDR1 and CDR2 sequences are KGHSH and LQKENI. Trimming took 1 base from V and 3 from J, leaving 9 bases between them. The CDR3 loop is CASSPQFTDYGYTF. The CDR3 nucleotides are TGTGCCAGCTCACCACAGTTTACAGACTATGGCTACACCTTC.

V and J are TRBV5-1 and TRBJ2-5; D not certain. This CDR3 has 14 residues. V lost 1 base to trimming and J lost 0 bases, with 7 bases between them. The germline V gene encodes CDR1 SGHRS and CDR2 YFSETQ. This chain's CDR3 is CASSLSQNQETQYF. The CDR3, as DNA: TGCGCCAGCAGCTTGAGCCAGAACCAAGAGACCCAGTACTTC. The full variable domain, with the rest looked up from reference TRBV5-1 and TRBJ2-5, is KAGVTQTPRYLIKTRGQQVTLSCSPISGHRSVSWYQQTPGQGLQFLFEYFSETQRNKGNFPGRFSGRQFSNSRSEMNVSTLELGDSALYLCASSLSQNQETQYFGPGTRLLVL.

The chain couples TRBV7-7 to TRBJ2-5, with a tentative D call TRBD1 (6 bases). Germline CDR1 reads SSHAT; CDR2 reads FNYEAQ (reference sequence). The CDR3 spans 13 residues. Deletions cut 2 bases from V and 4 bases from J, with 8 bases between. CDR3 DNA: TGTGCCAGCAGCTTAATGGGGGCAGAGACCCAGTACTTC. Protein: CASSLMGAETQYF.

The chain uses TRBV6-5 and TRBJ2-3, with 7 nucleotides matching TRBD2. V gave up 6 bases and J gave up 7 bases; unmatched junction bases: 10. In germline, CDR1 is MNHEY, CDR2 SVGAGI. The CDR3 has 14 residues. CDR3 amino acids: CASSRTSQLNTQYF. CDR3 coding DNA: TGTGCCAGCAGCAGGACTAGTCAACTTAATACGCAGTATTTT.

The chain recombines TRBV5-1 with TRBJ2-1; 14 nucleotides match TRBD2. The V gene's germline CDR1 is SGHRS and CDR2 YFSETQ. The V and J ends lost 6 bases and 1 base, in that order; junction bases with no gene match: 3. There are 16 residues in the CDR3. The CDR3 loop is CASTGTSGSSYNEQFF. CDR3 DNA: TGCGCCAGCACCGGGACTAGCGGGAGTTCCTACAATGAGCAGTTCTTC.

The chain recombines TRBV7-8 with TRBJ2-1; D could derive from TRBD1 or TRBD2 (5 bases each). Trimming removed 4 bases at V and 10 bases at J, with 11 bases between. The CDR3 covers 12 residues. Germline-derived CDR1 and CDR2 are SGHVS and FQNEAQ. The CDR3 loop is CASSSGPREQFF. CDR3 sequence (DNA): TGTGCCAGCAGCTCGGGGCCTAGGGAGCAGTTCTTC.

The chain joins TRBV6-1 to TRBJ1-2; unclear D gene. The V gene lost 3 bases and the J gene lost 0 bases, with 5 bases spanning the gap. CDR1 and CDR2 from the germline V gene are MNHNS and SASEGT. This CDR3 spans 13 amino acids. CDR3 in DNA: TGTGCCAGCAGTGACCTCGCTAACTATGGCTACACCTTC. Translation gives CASSDLANYGYTF.

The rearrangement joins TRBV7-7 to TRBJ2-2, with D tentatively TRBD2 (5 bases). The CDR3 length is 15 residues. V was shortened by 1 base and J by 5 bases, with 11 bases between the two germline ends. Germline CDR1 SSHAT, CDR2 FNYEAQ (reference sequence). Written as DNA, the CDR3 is TGTGCCAGCAGCTTAGGCTTGGGAGAGACCGGGGAGCTGTTTTTT. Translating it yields CASSLGLGETGELFF.

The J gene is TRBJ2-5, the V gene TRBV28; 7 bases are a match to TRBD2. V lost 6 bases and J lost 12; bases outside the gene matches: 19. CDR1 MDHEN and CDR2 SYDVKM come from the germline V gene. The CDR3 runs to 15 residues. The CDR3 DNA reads TGTGCCAGCAGGCAAGGAGGGCTAGCGGAGGCGAGGGAGTACTTC. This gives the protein CASRQGGLAEAREYF.

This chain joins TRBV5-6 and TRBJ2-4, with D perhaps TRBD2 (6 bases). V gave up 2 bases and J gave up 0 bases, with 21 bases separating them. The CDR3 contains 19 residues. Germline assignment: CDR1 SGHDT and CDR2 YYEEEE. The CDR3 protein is CASSLPLRKRRVAKNIQYF. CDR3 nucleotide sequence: TGTGCCAGCAGCTTACCTCTGCGTAAGCGGAGGGTAGCCAAAAACATTCAGTACTTC.